The 6 T cell receptor beta chains presented below share a single source sample, sequenced in a study of blood T cell repertoires in COVID-19. The method was immunoSEQ multiplex PCR; TCRdb's version includes in-frame clones alone and lacks a portion of them. The sample records 110,000 to 150,000 clones, roughly three quarters being singletons. The specimen sequenced was peripheral blood. These receptors were taken from a man in his fifties or sixties with acute or convalescent COVID-19.

The sample holds a few counts of this clone. V is TRBV12-5 and J is TRBJ2-1, with 8 bases lining up with TRBD2. The ends lost 1 base at V and 8 bases at J; junction bases unmatched: 10. The CDR3 has 16 residues. Germline-derived CDR1 and CDR2 are LGHNT and FRNRAP. This chain's CDR3 is CASGLATGGRSYEQFF. The CDR3 DNA sequence: TGTGCTAGTGGTTTGGCCACGGGGGGGAGAAGTTATGAGCAGTTCTTC.

The V and J genes are TRBV5-5 and TRBJ1-6, with 11 bases matching TRBD1. The CDR3 totals 15 residues. Germline V lookup: CDR1 SGHKS, CDR2 YYEKEE (reference sequence). V trimming: 4 bases; J trimming: 10 bases; junction bases outside the gene matches: 7. The CDR3 DNA sequence: TGTGCCAGCAGCCTGGACAGGGGGCGATGGTCACCCCTCCACTTT. Amino acid sequence: CASSLDRGRWSPLHF.

The chain has TRBV4-2 and TRBJ2-7; D is undetermined. This CDR3 comprises 13 residues. Trimming took 1 base from V and 4 from J, leaving 8 bases between them. Per germline, CDR1 LGHNA and CDR2 YNFKEQ. CDR3 amino acids: CASSQGGGYEQYF. For the CDR3, the DNA is TGTGCCAGCAGCCAAGGCGGTGGGTACGAGCAGTACTTC.

The chain combines TRBV6-5 with TRBJ2-3; D is uncertain. There are 13 residues in the CDR3. V was clipped by 6 bases and J by 6 bases, with 13 bases between them. Germline-derived CDR1 and CDR2 are MNHEY and SVGAGI. CDR3 residues: CASSTAVWDTQYF. CDR3 in DNA: TGTGCCAGCAGCACCGCAGTCTGGGATACGCAGTATTTT.

The rearrangement links TRBV6-5 to TRBJ2-5, with 7 bases that match TRBD1. The germline V gene encodes CDR1 MNHEY and CDR2 SVGAGI. V gave up 6 bases and J gave up 2 bases; unmatched junction bases: 6. The CDR3 has 14 amino acids. The CDR3 reads CASSKDRLQETQYF. For the CDR3, the DNA is TGTGCCAGCAGCAAGGACAGGTTGCAAGAGACCCAGTACTTC.

This clone has a single count. The chain links TRBV7-3 to TRBJ2-3; 7 nucleotides align to TRBD1. After removal of 5 bases from V and 1 base from J, the junction contained 3 bases not matched to a gene. The CDR3 totals 14 residues. The germline gives CDR1 SGHTA, CDR2 FQGTGA. CDR3 bases: TGTGCCAGCAGCGTAGGGGGCGGCACAGATACGCAGTATTTT. The encoded protein is CASSVGGGTDTQYF.